The rows below give T cell receptor beta chains drawn from one sample of a study of blood T cell repertoires in COVID-19. The repertoire was sequenced with immunoSEQ multiplex PCR; TCRdb's copy has only in-frame clones and lacks some. The profile shows over 200,000 clones, 88% of them singletons. Source material: peripheral blood. Receptors were obtained from a woman in her sixties or seventies with acute or convalescent COVID-19. Each CDR3 is given with its conserved first and last residue. Each record gives: J gene, V gene, D gene, clone size, CDR3 protein, CDR3 DNA. D genes are given only for firm matches. Rows give clone size only sometimes, using once, few, many, or a class for an expanded clone.

TRBJ2-6	TRBV7-2	.	.	CASSLGRAGANVLTF	TGTGCCAGCAGTTTGGGCAGGGCTGGGGCCAACGTCCTGACTTTC
TRBJ2-7	TRBV19	TRBD2	.	CATSLPGGADGEQYF	TGTGCCACTAGCCTGCCCGGGGGGGCGGACGGCGAGCAGTACTTC
TRBJ1-6	TRBV7-6	TRBD1	.	CASSSMRQGVNSPLHF	TGTGCCAGCAGCTCGATGCGACAGGGGGTAAATTCACCCCTCCACTTT
TRBJ2-3	TRBV25-1	.	.	CASSDQGATDTQYF	TGTGCCAGCAGTGACCAAGGGGCCACAGATACGCAGTATTTT
TRBJ1-2	TRBV30	TRBD1	.	CARSRGRNYGYTF	TGTGCCCGCAGCAGGGGGCGAAACTATGGCTACACCTTC
TRBJ1-3	TRBV19	.	.	CASRDTSGNTIYF	TGTGCCAGTAGGGACACCTCTGGAAACACCATATATTTT
TRBJ1-2	TRBV5-6	.	.	CASSIGPGQTNYGYTF	TGTGCCAGCAGCATCGGCCCGGGACAAACTAACTATGGCTACACCTTC
TRBJ2-1	TRBV7-8	.	once	CASTNPPAYNEQFF	TGTGCCAGCACCAACCCTCCAGCCTACAATGAGCAGTTCTTC
TRBJ2-2	TRBV19	TRBD1	.	CASSIQGANTGELFF	TGTGCCAGTAGTATTCAGGGGGCGAACACCGGGGAGCTGTTTTTT
TRBJ2-2	TRBV5-1	.	few	CASSLETLWRDTGELFF	TGCGCCAGCAGCTTGGAGACGCTATGGAGGGACACCGGGGAGCTGTTTTTT
TRBJ1-1	TRBV6-1	.	.	CASSEARLNTEAFF	TGTGCCAGCAGTGAAGCGCGTTTGAACACTGAAGCTTTCTTT
TRBJ2-7	TRBV5-1	.	.	CASSFLNDRGYEQYF	TGCGCCAGCAGCTTTCTGAACGACAGAGGCTACGAGCAGTACTTC
TRBJ2-1	TRBV4-1	TRBD2	.	CASSPWASGSYNEQFF	TGCGCCAGCAGCCCGTGGGCTAGCGGGAGCTACAATGAGCAGTTCTTC
TRBJ2-1	TRBV15	TRBD1	.	CATSRGQGYKQFF	TGTGCCACCAGCAGGGGACAGGGTTATAAGCAGTTCTTC
TRBJ2-7	TRBV6-5	TRBD2	.	CASSRTSGSYEQYF	TGTGCCAGCAGCAGGACTAGCGGCTCCTACGAGCAGTACTTC